This T cell receptor (beta chain) stems from a study of control samples from healthy donors and cancer patients. Produced via immunoSEQ multiplex PCR; TCRdb's table is partial and in-frame only. This table has approximately 63,000 clones, approximately 85% appearing once. This CDR3 has 16 amino acids. V was trimmed by 4 bases and J by 0 bases, leaving 16 bases between them. Germline CDR1 is LGHNA and CDR2 is YSLEER. The chain couples TRBV4-3 to TRBJ2-7; D not certain. Sequencing input: blood. The sequence was obtained from a man between 40 and 49 years old in good health. The CDR3 protein is CASSPHSPTNSYEQYF. Here the CDR3 DNA reads TGCGCCAGCAGCCCCCATTCCCCTACCAACTCCTACGAGCAGTACTTC.